This T cell receptor (beta chain) was sequenced during a study of blood T cell repertoires in COVID-19. The wider study: Donors in the United States, Italy and Spain gave samples during acute or convalescent COVID-19. In each case, the material was cDNA or gDNA derived from T cells, B-cell-depleted T cells, or PBMCs.

The CDR3 consists of 15 residues. With V trimmed by 4 bases and J by 10 bases, 12 bases remained unmatched. CDR1 and CDR2 (germline): SGHRS, YFSETQ. Clones were read by immunoSEQ multiplex PCR, and TCRdb kept only the in-frame ones, dropping some. This sample has around 59,000 clones, with 70% to 85% found just once. V is TRBV5-1 and J is TRBJ2-1; TRBD1 aligns across 9 bases. The source is a human donor in a cohort sampled during active COVID-19. The source material was peripheral blood. The CDR3 loop is CASSPGTGPLKEQFF. In nucleotides, the CDR3 is TGCGCCAGCAGCCCCGGGACAGGGCCGTTAAAAGAGCAGTTCTTC.